Presented here are 14 T cell receptor beta chains from one specimen sequenced in a study of T cell responses to AZD1222 COVID-19 vaccine. Measured with immunoSEQ multiplex PCR; TCRdb has only the in-frame clones, and not every one. The data contain under 150,000 clones, about 82% of them singletons. The sample consisted of peripheral blood, taken 28 days after the second dose of the MenACWY control vaccine. These receptors originate from an adult who received the MenACWY meningococcal vaccine as a control.

The V and J genes are TRBV10-1 and TRBJ1-4, with D uncertain. The CDR3 length is 12 residues. The germline V gene has CDR1 WNHNN and CDR2 SYGVQD (reference sequence). Trimming pared 6 bases from V and 8 bases from J, leaving 10 bases between. CDR3 sequence reads: CASRSLGEKLFF. DNA of the CDR3: TGCGCCAGCAGATCTTTAGGAGAAAAACTGTTTTTT.

This chain uses TRBV30 with TRBJ1-1; D gene unclear. V lost 4 bases and J lost 3, with 6 bases in between. Germline V CDR1 and CDR2: GTSNPN, SVGIG (reference sequence). This CDR3 is 11 amino acids long. CDR3 sequence: CAWNQDTEAFF. The CDR3 nucleotides are TGTGCCTGGAACCAGGACACTGAAGCTTTCTTT.

The chain is built from TRBV28 and TRBJ2-2, with D perhaps matching TRBD1 (5 bases). The germline V gene encodes CDR1 MDHEN and CDR2 SYDVKM. The V gene lost 2 bases and the J gene lost 1 base, with 8 bases spanning the gap. The CDR3 length is 15 residues. For the CDR3, the DNA is TGTGCCAGCAGTTTAGGCAGGGTGAACACCGGGGAGCTGTTTTTT. It codes for CASSLGRVNTGELFF.

V gene TRBV15 combines with J gene TRBJ2-5; D is ambiguous. The length of the CDR3 is 12 residues. Trimming took off 1 base at V and 2 bases at J, with 2 bases between the two ends. Germline lookup yields CDR1 LNHNV and CDR2 YYDKDF (reference sequence). For the CDR3, the DNA is TGTGCCACCAGCAGAGGACAAGAGACCCAGTACTTC. It encodes CATSRGQETQYF.

The J gene is TRBJ1-2, the V gene TRBV14; TRBD1 matches 7 bases. Germline-derived CDR1 and CDR2 are SGHDN and FVKESK. V dropped 2 bases and J dropped 7; count of bases not matched to a gene: 13. This CDR3 has 16 amino acids. The CDR3 bases are TGTGCCAGCAGCCAAAGGTCCGACAGGGTGAACCGTGGCTACACCTTC. This sequence encodes CASSQRSDRVNRGYTF.

The V call is TRBV19, the J call TRBJ2-2; tentatively, D is TRBD1 or TRBD2 (5 bases each). The germline CDR1 and CDR2 sequences are LNHDA and SQIVND (reference sequence). Trimming took off 5 bases at V and 8 bases at J, with 15 bases between the two ends. The CDR3 is made up of 14 amino acids. CDR3 in DNA: TGTGCCAGTAGTCCCCAGGGATTAGCGGGGGAGCTGTTTTTT. This encodes CASSPQGLAGELFF.

The rearrangement links TRBV11-1 to TRBJ1-3; possibly TRBD1 for D (5 bases). The CDR3 loop spans 14 amino acids. Trimming took off 8 bases at V and 1 base at J, with 12 bases between the two ends. Germline V gene data show CDR1 as SGHAT and CDR2 as FQDESV (reference sequence). The CDR3 reads CASANRPSGNTIYF. The DNA of the CDR3 is TGTGCCAGCGCGAACAGGCCTTCTGGAAACACCATATATTTT.

The chain carries TRBV28 and TRBJ1-2; D is ambiguous. Trimming removed 3 bases at V and 8 bases at J, with 13 bases between. The CDR3 is 13 amino acids. CDR1 is MDHEN and CDR2 is SYDVKM in the germline V gene. CDR3 in amino acids: CASSFDISTGYTF. The CDR3 nucleotides read TGTGCCAGCAGTTTTGACATTTCTACGGGCTACACCTTC.

The V gene is TRBV6-1, the J gene TRBJ1-2, with a possible D match to TRBD1 (6 bases). Germline lookup yields CDR1 MNHNS and CDR2 SASEGT. CDR3 length: 15 amino acids. The V end was cut by 0 bases, the J end by 1 base, with 9 bases between. The CDR3 here is CASSEATGINYGYTF. CDR3 bases: TGTGCCAGCAGTGAAGCCACAGGGATTAACTATGGCTACACCTTC.

This clone was seen only a few times. The rearrangement links TRBV11-2 to TRBJ2-1; no clear D. The V gene's germline CDR1 is SGHAT and CDR2 FQNNGV. The CDR3 spans 13 residues. Trimming removed 4 bases at V and 8 bases at J, with 12 bases between. The CDR3 is CASSSYTLDEQFF. The CDR3 DNA is TGTGCCAGCAGCTCATACACCCTCGATGAGCAGTTCTTC.

This chain links TRBV5-1 with TRBJ2-1; D is undetermined. The CDR3 spans 16 residues. The germline gives CDR1 SGHRS, CDR2 YFSETQ. Deletions cut 2 bases from V and 5 bases from J, with 17 bases between. This CDR3 reads CASSFRQPAINNEQFF. The DNA for the CDR3 is TGCGCCAGCAGCTTCCGGCAGCCAGCGATAAACAATGAGCAGTTCTTC. The complete variable domain, with remaining parts taken from reference TRBV5-1 and TRBJ2-1, reads KAGVTQTPRYLIKTRGQQVTLSCSPISGHRSVSWYQQTPGQGLQFLFEYFSETQRNKGNFPGRFSGRQFSNSRSEMNVSTLELGDSALYLCASSFRQPAINNEQFFGPGTRLTVL.

The J gene is TRBJ1-1, the V gene TRBV5-1, with a tentative D call TRBD1 (6 bases). Trimming cost V 3 bases and J 1 base, with 13 bases left between them. The length of the CDR3 is 15 residues. Germline assignment: CDR1 SGHRS and CDR2 YFSETQ. DNA of the CDR3: TGCGCCAGCAGCTCGACAGGACAACCGAACACTGAAGCTTTCTTT. Its protein product is CASSSTGQPNTEAFF.

The chain couples TRBV5-1 to TRBJ1-1, with a tentative D call TRBD1 (6 bases). The ends were cut back, 4 bases at V and 1 base at J, with 14 bases in the middle. CDR1 and CDR2 from the germline V gene are SGHRS and YFSETQ. CDR3 length equals 15 residues. CDR3 protein: CASSAAGVENTEAFF. The CDR3 coding sequence is TGCGCCAGCAGCGCCGCAGGGGTCGAGAACACTGAAGCTTTCTTT.

The chain is built from TRBV7-2 and TRBJ1-2, with a tentative D call TRBD1 (5 bases). Germline V gives CDR1 SGHTA, CDR2 FQGNSA. There are 13 residues in the CDR3. Trimming removed 7 bases from V and 0 bases from J, with 9 bases in between. The CDR3 is CASIQQANYGYTF. In nucleotides, the CDR3 is TGTGCCAGCATCCAACAGGCTAACTATGGCTACACCTTC.